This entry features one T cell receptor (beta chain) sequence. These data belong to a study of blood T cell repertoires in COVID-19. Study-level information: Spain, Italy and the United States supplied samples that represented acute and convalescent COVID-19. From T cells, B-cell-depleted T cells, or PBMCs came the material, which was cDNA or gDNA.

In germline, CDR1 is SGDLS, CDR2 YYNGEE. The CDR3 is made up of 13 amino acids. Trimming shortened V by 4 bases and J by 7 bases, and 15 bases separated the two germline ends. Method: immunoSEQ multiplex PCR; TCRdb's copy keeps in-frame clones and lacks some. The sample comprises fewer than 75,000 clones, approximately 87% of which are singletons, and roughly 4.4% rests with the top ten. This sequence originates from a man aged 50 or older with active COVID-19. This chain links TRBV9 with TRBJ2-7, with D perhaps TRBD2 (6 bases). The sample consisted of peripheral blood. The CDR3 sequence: CASSPSSRGEQYF. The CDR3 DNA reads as TGTGCCAGCAGCCCCAGTTCACGGGGGGAGCAGTACTTC.